This is a list of T cell receptor beta chains from one sample in a study of T-cell memory formation after mild COVID-19. TCRdb itself ran the 5' RACE reads through MiXCR, one entry per CDR3 protein. The data show roughly 400,000 distinct CDR3 sequences, 16% seen once. Sequenced sample: PBMCs or a T cell subset sorted from them (not recorded which). The receptors stem from a man aged 18 to 35 who had mild COVID-19 (a few samples of this study predate the infection). Cell type and time point are not known. Each CDR3 is given with its conserved first and last residue. A D gene is named only where the DNA matches it firmly. Size is omitted from some rows. Given values are once, few, many or a class for expanded clones.

V gene: TRBV29-1
clone size: NA
J gene: TRBJ2-4
D gene: TRBD1
CDR3 protein: CATNPADQDRDQNIQYF
CDR3 DNA: TGCGCCACGAACCCCGCGGACCAAGACAGGGACCAAAACATTCAGTACTTC

V gene: TRBV3-1
clone size: NA
J gene: TRBJ2-3
D gene: TRBD1
CDR3 protein: CASSQLQGAGSDTQYF
CDR3 DNA: TGTGCCAGCAGCCAACTACAGGGGGCTGGGTCAGATACGCAGTATTTT

V gene: TRBV5-1
clone size: NA
J gene: TRBJ2-1
D gene: TRBD1
CDR3 protein: CASSPGGTGGLQFF
CDR3 DNA: TGCGCCAGCAGCCCCGGAGGGACAGGGGGGTTGCAGTTCTTC

V gene: TRBV6-2/TRBV6-3
clone size: few
J gene: TRBJ1-1
D gene: TRBD1
CDR3 protein: CASSYRTGRSFF
CDR3 DNA: TGTGCCAGCAGTTACAGGACAGGGAGGTCTTTCTTT

V gene: TRBV29-1
clone size: few
J gene: TRBJ2-2
D gene: NA
CDR3 protein: CSVQSQYTGELFF
CDR3 DNA: TGCAGCGTCCAATCCCAGTACACCGGGGAGCTGTTTTTT

V gene: TRBV4-1
clone size: few
J gene: TRBJ1-1
D gene: NA
CDR3 protein: CASSQDPGKNTEAFF
CDR3 DNA: TGCGCCAGCAGCCAAGATCCGGGTAAGAACACTGAAGCTTTCTTT

V gene: TRBV19
clone size: once
J gene: TRBJ1-4
D gene: TRBD1
CDR3 protein: CASSRQGREKLFF
CDR3 DNA: TGTGCCAGTAGTCGACAGGGGCGAGAAAAACTGTTTTTT

V gene: TRBV5-5
clone size: few
J gene: TRBJ2-3
D gene: NA
CDR3 protein: CASSFISTDTQYF
CDR3 DNA: TGTGCCAGCAGCTTTATTTCCACAGATACGCAGTATTTT

V gene: TRBV2
clone size: NA
J gene: TRBJ1-1
D gene: NA
CDR3 protein: CASNPDLTEAFF
CDR3 DNA: TGTGCCAGCAATCCGGACCTCACTGAAGCTTTCTTT

V gene: TRBV5-1
clone size: few
J gene: TRBJ1-4
D gene: NA
CDR3 protein: CASSWAGEEKLFF
CDR3 DNA: TGCGCCAGCAGCTGGGCAGGGGAAGAAAAACTGTTTTTT

V gene: TRBV10-3
clone size: few
J gene: TRBJ2-1
D gene: NA
CDR3 protein: CAISEQAGINEQFF
CDR3 DNA: TGTGCCATCAGTGAGCAGGCTGGAATCAATGAGCAGTTCTTC

V gene: TRBV6-5
clone size: NA
J gene: TRBJ2-4
D gene: TRBD1
CDR3 protein: CASSARDRGRLDGDIQYF
CDR3 DNA: TGTGCCAGCAGTGCCCGGGACAGGGGGCGCCTTGATGGAGACATTCAGTACTTC

V gene: TRBV4-3
clone size: NA
J gene: TRBJ2-5
D gene: NA
CDR3 protein: CASSQDLGQETQYF
CDR3 DNA: TGCGCCAGCAGCCAAGATTTGGGACAAGAGACCCAGTACTTC

V gene: TRBV7-7
clone size: NA
J gene: TRBJ2-2
D gene: NA
CDR3 protein: CASSLGRGGLRRSGELFF
CDR3 DNA: TGTGCCAGCAGCTTAGGTAGAGGGGGACTACGGAGGTCCGGGGAGCTGTTTTTT

V gene: TRBV18
clone size: few
J gene: TRBJ2-3
D gene: NA
CDR3 protein: CASSPLGLRGDTQYF
CDR3 DNA: TGTGCCAGCTCACCGCTGGGACTGAGAGGGGATACGCAGTATTTT

V gene: TRBV7-3
clone size: many
J gene: TRBJ2-3
D gene: NA
CDR3 protein: CASSLISTDTQYF
CDR3 DNA: TGCGCCAGCAGCTTGATAAGCACAGATACGCAGTATTTT

V gene: TRBV12-3/TRBV12-4
clone size: few
J gene: TRBJ2-1
D gene: NA
CDR3 protein: CASSLERSNEQFF
CDR3 DNA: TGTGCCAGCAGTTTAGAGCGGAGCAATGAGCAGTTCTTC